This T cell receptor beta chain was profiled in a study of T cell responses to AZD1222 COVID-19 vaccine. About the research overall: Second-dose timings of about 4 or about 12 weeks were pooled.

Assay: immunoSEQ multiplex PCR; the TCRdb copy retains only in-frame clones and omits some. The sample lists about 150,000 clones, around nine tenths occurring once. Study-level points and caveats: Unmutated regions of variants are reportedly targeted by nearly half of spike-specific TCRs. Repertoire sampling occurred only after the peak T cell response. It should be noted that donors were predominantly white British and more often female, and clonal diversity was possibly underestimated.

Points on this clone: The antigen is unknown.

Looked up from germline, CDR1 is MDHEN and CDR2 is SYDVKM. This CDR3 has 15 residues. Unmatched junction bases numbered 8, after V lost 4 bases and J lost 3 bases. The genes are TRBV28 and TRBJ2-5; TRBD1 aligns across 7 bases. This TCR derives from an adult in good health. The material sequenced was peripheral blood, taken on day 0 of AZD1222 vaccination. The CDR3 bases are TGTGCCAGCAGTTCCCCCGAGACAGGGAAAGAGACCCAGTACTTC. It specifies CASSSPETGKETQYF.